This TCR beta chain was sequenced for a study of T cell changes during pregnancy in multiple sclerosis. With V trimmed by 7 bases and J by 0 bases, 5 bases remained unmatched. The CDR3 spans 14 residues. Germline V gene sequence: CDR1 MNHEY, CDR2 SVGAGI. The repertoire was sequenced with immunoSEQ multiplex PCR; TCRdb's copy has only in-frame clones and lacks some. The profile shows 40,000 to 50,000 clones, approximately 93% of them singletons. This material consisted of CD4+ T cells from peripheral blood mononuclear cells, taken in the third trimester of pregnancy. The chain is built from TRBV6-5 and TRBJ2-7, with 8 bases fitting TRBD2. This TCR was recovered from a female donor with multiple sclerosis, enrolled in a pregnancy study. The CDR3 region has the DNA TGTGCCAGCAATCACGGGGGGGCCTCCTACGAGCAGTACTTC. This codes for CASNHGGASYEQYF.